This TCR beta chain was sequenced during a study of T cell responses to AZD1222 COVID-19 vaccine. Libraries were prepared by immunoSEQ multiplex PCR; TCRdb keeps only in-frame clonotypes and omits some of them. The sample contains some 160,000 clones, 90% to 95% of which appear only once. This CDR3 comprises 15 residues. V shed 1 base and J shed 2 bases, with 12 bases lying between them. Germline values: CDR1 SGHDT, CDR2 YYEEEE. The sequence was obtained from an adult in good health. The sample was peripheral blood, taken on day 0 of AZD1222 vaccination. The chain recombines TRBV5-6 with TRBJ1-2; D perhaps matches TRBD1 (6 bases). CDR3 sequence (DNA): TGTGCCAGCAGCTTGAAGCAGGGGAGGAACTATGGCTACACCTTC. Protein sequence: CASSLKQGRNYGYTF.